The 22 T cell receptor beta chains given below trace back to one sample, sequenced in a study of Ad26.COV2.S vaccination and SARS-CoV-2 variants (dated by TCRdb to the early 2020s). The sample's time point label, in plain terms: individuals recovered from natural SARS-CoV-2 infection. Receptors were amplified or captured by the immunoSEQ multiplex PCR assay. Drawn from immuneACCESS, this table holds only the in-frame rearrangements with V and J called that TCRdb kept. Clones are partly lost; checked studies trace under half to an unresolved V gene and leave the rest unexplained. The sample data list around 350,000 clones, and around 92% of these were observed just once. Around 4.2% of the sample goes to the ten largest clones. Sequencing used peripheral blood, obtained after recovery from COVID-19. The receptors stem from a human donor who had recovered from COVID-19.

The chain is built from TRBV5-1 and TRBJ1-2; D not resolved. CDR3 length equals 13 residues. The V end was cut by 0 bases, the J end by 4 bases, with 7 bases between. Germline lookup yields CDR1 SGHRS and CDR2 YFSETQ. Here the CDR3 DNA reads TGCGCCAGCAGCTTGGTTACAGCCTATGGCTACACCTTC. Amino acids: CASSLVTAYGYTF.

The V and J genes are TRBV5-1 and TRBJ1-1, with TRBD1 identical over 8 bases. This CDR3 comprises 17 residues. Trimming took 5 bases from V and 0 from J; bases not matched to a gene: 12. Germline V gives CDR1 SGHRS, CDR2 YFSETQ. The CDR3 DNA sequence: TGCGCCAGCAGACCTGGACAGGGCATCACATTGAACACTGAAGCTTTCTTT. This translates into CASRPGQGITLNTEAFF.

In its sample, this clone was seen once. The chain combines TRBV7-6 with TRBJ2-3; TRBD2 might be the D (6 bases). V lost 3 bases to trimming and J lost 2 bases, with 9 bases between them. From germline, CDR1 is SGHVS and CDR2 FNYEAQ. This CDR3 is built from 14 residues. CDR3 DNA sequence: TGTGCCAGCAGCTTTCGGGGGAACACAGATACGCAGTATTTT. This translates into CASSFRGNTDTQYF.

This clone was detected once. The J gene is TRBJ1-2, the V gene TRBV9; D is uncertain. From germline, CDR1 is SGDLS and CDR2 YYNGEE. CDR3 length equals 14 residues. V lost 0 bases to trimming and J lost 5 bases, with 11 bases between them. CDR3 nucleotides: TGTGCCAGCAGCGTAGCTAACGGCAAATATGGCTACACCTTC. Amino acids: CASSVANGKYGYTF.

V and J are TRBV12-3 or TRBV12-4 and TRBJ1-2; the D gene is possibly TRBD1 (5 bases). The V gene lost 2 bases and the J gene lost 7 bases, with 11 bases spanning the gap. The CDR3 runs 13 residues. As DNA, the CDR3 is TGTGCCAGCAGTTTATGGGGCATCGGTGGCTACACCTTC. Its translation is CASSLWGIGGYTF.

The CDR3 protein is CASSFGPYEQYF. CDR3 DNA sequence: TGCGCCAGCAGCTTCGGACCCTACGAGCAGTACTTC. The chain links TRBV5-1 to TRBJ2-7; D not certain. Trimming pared 2 bases from V and 2 bases from J, leaving 5 bases between. Germline-derived CDR1 and CDR2 are SGHRS and YFSETQ. The CDR3 has 12 residues.

This clone was counted only a few times. V is TRBV6-6 and J is TRBJ1-5; D not resolved. V lost 4 bases to trimming and J lost 0 bases, with 10 bases between them. This CDR3 region has 15 residues. Germline V CDR1 and CDR2: MNHNY, SVGAGI (reference sequence). The chain's CDR3 is CASSFRLNSNQPQHF. The DNA of the CDR3 is TGTGCCAGCAGTTTCCGACTGAATAGCAATCAGCCCCAGCATTTT.

This clone was found a few times. The V gene is TRBV2, the J gene TRBJ1-5; D not certain. Germline values: CDR1 SNHLY, CDR2 FYNNEI. With 6 bases removed from V and 6 bases from J, the gap between germline ends came to 15 bases. The CDR3 spans 14 residues. The CDR3 region has the DNA TGTGCCAGCAGAGCCTCCCGGGCAGGTCAGCCCCAGCATTTT. It translates to CASRASRAGQPQHF. Complete variable domain (other parts from reference TRBV2 and TRBJ1-5): EPEVTQTPSHQVTQMGQEVILRCVPISNHLYFYWYRQILGQKVEFLVSFYNNEISEKSEIFDDQFSVERPDGSNFTLKIRSTKLEDSAMYFCASRASRAGQPQHFGDGTRLSIL.

The V call is TRBV5-1, the J call TRBJ1-1; D is uncertain. The CDR3 contains 14 residues. The germline CDR1 and CDR2 sequences are SGHRS and YFSETQ. V was pared by 0 bases and J by 5 bases, with 11 bases between. The CDR3 region is CASSLDIMSTEAFF. The DNA of the CDR3 is TGCGCCAGCAGCTTGGACATCATGAGTACTGAAGCTTTCTTT.

The chain couples TRBV5-1 to TRBJ2-3; tentative D call: TRBD1 (5 bases). The CDR3 is made up of 15 amino acids. Trimming cost V 6 bases and J 1 base, with 15 bases left between them. From germline, CDR1 is SGHRS and CDR2 YFSETQ. The CDR3 here is CASMSGRRGTDTQYF. As DNA, the CDR3 is TGCGCCAGCATGTCAGGGCGTAGAGGCACAGATACGCAGTATTTT.

This chain links TRBV7-9 with TRBJ2-5; D assignment may be TRBD1 or TRBD2 (5 bases each). V lost 1 base and J 5 bases, leaving 11 bases between the germline ends. The CDR3 loop spans 14 amino acids. Germline loops: CDR1 SEHNR, CDR2 FQNEAQ (reference sequence). DNA of the CDR3: TGTGCCAGCAGCTTAGAGAGGGGTGGGGAGACCCAGTACTTC. It is translated as CASSLERGGETQYF.

The J gene is TRBJ2-2, the V gene TRBV6-2 or TRBV6-3; TRBD1 is a possible D gene (6 bases). V lost 6 bases and J lost 6, with 20 bases in between. The CDR3 is 16 amino acids. The germline V gene encodes CDR1 MNHEY and CDR2 SVGEGT. In nucleotides, the CDR3 is TGTGCCAGCAGCCTGCCCATGTCCAGACAGGCCGGGGAGCTGTTTTTT. Translation gives CASSLPMSRQAGELFF.

The chain joins TRBV12-3 or TRBV12-4 to TRBJ2-5, with D possibly matching TRBD2 (5 bases). The length of the CDR3 is 13 residues. Trimming left V 2 bases short and J 6 bases short, with 10 bases between. CDR3 residues: CASSLSEGKTQYF. In DNA, the CDR3 is TGTGCCAGCAGTTTATCAGAGGGAAAGACCCAGTACTTC.

This chain links TRBV6-1 with TRBJ1-1; D remains ambiguous. Trimming shortened V by 2 bases and J by 6 bases, and 13 bases separated the two germline ends. The CDR3 has 14 amino acids. Per the germline V gene, CDR1 is MNHNS and CDR2 is SASEGT. The DNA for the CDR3 is TGTGCCAGCAGTGAATGGCAGGTTAGCGCTGAAGCTTTCTTT. It codes for CASSEWQVSAEAFF.

The genes are TRBV10-3 and TRBJ2-7; D perhaps matches TRBD1 (5 bases). Germline loops: CDR1 ENHRY, CDR2 SYGVKD. This CDR3 region has 16 residues. The V and J ends lost 5 bases and 0 bases respectively, with 17 bases between them. The CDR3 loop reads CAISLTGRANSYEQYF. The DNA for the CDR3 is TGTGCCATCAGTCTTACGGGCAGGGCTAACTCCTACGAGCAGTACTTC.

This clone came up a few times. V gene TRBV7-6 combines with J gene TRBJ1-2; no definite D call. V lost 2 bases and J lost 1, with 11 bases in between. The germline gives CDR1 SGHVS, CDR2 FNYEAQ. There are 15 residues in the CDR3. The CDR3 sequence: CASSLRGGNNYGYTF. The DNA for the CDR3 is TGTGCCAGCAGCTTAAGAGGCGGGAATAACTATGGCTACACCTTC.

V usage is TRBV2 and J usage is TRBJ2-1, with 12 bases lining up with TRBD2. The V segment lost 4 bases and the J segment 4 bases; nucleotides outside the gene matches: 2. The germline gives CDR1 SNHLY, CDR2 FYNNEI. The CDR3 runs to 15 residues. CDR3 nucleotides: TGTGCCAGCAGTGGGACTAGCGGGGATTACAATGAGCAGTTCTTC. The encoded protein is CASSGTSGDYNEQFF.

This clone was detected only a few times. This rearrangement joins TRBV7-2 to TRBJ1-5; the D gene is possibly TRBD1 (5 bases). V was pared by 2 bases and J by 0 bases, with 8 bases between. CDR3 length: 15 amino acids. The germline V gene has CDR1 SGHTA and CDR2 FQGNSA. The CDR3 protein is CASSLRGDSNQPQHF. The CDR3 bases are TGTGCCAGCAGCTTAAGAGGGGATAGCAATCAGCCCCAGCATTTT.

J is TRBJ1-1 and V is TRBV19, with unresolved D. The CDR3 runs 14 residues. The germline V and J ends were trimmed by 2 bases and 5 bases, with 12 bases remaining between them. Per germline, CDR1 LNHDA and CDR2 SQIVND (reference sequence). CDR3 in amino acids: CASSIYGAPTEAFF. Written as DNA, the CDR3 is TGTGCCAGTAGTATATATGGAGCTCCAACTGAAGCTTTCTTT.

This rearrangement joins TRBV19 to TRBJ2-5; D perhaps matches TRBD2 (6 bases). Per germline, CDR1 LNHDA and CDR2 SQIVND (reference sequence). The length of the CDR3 is 15 residues. Trimming took 1 base from V and 4 from J, leaving 13 bases between them. The CDR3 DNA sequence: TGTGCCAGTAGTATAGGTAGCGCCGGGGGAGAGACCCAGTACTTC. Translation gives CASSIGSAGGETQYF.

In the case of this clone: This CDR3 is also generated by other DNA sequences in the sample. This rearrangement joins TRBV7-9 to TRBJ2-2, with D possibly TRBD2 on 6 matching bases. This CDR3 has 13 amino acids. Germline loops: CDR1 SEHNR, CDR2 FQNEAQ (reference sequence). Trimming took off 3 bases at V and 4 bases at J, with 6 bases between the two ends. The CDR3 coding sequence is TGTGCCAGCAGCTTGGGGGGCACCGGGGAGCTGTTTTTT. It specifies CASSLGGTGELFF.

The genes are TRBV9 and TRBJ2-1, with D perhaps assigned TRBD1 or TRBD2 (6 bases each). The length of the CDR3 is 14 residues. V was shortened by 0 bases and J by 4 bases, with 8 bases between the two germline ends. CDR1 is SGDLS and CDR2 is YYNGEE in the germline V gene. The chain's CDR3 is CASSVGGAYNEQFF. The DNA of the CDR3 is TGTGCCAGCAGCGTAGGGGGGGCTTACAATGAGCAGTTCTTC.